This T cell receptor beta chain is from a study of cytomegalovirus exposure and HLA in healthy donors. Findings and limits, study-wide: Association of a missense DCLRE1C variant with TCR beta V- and J-gene trimming was reported in a later analysis.

The study ran its PCR with 60 Vbeta and 13 Jbeta primers. The table came from immunoSEQ multiplex PCR; TCRdb's copy has only in-frame clones and leaves some out. The sample carries around 180,000 clones, 77% recorded once. To note about this clone: Its antigen remains unidentified.

The origin of this receptor is a woman in her twenties or thirties in good health and CMV-seropositive. The sample taken for sequencing was PBMCs.

CDR3 residues: CAHRAGSDTQYF. The CDR3 nucleotides are TGTGCCCATAGGGCGGGATCAGATACGCAGTATTTT. This sequence joins TRBV28 and TRBJ2-3; D might be TRBD2 (6 bases). V was trimmed by 11 bases and J by 4 bases, leaving 13 bases between them. The V gene's germline CDR1 is MDHEN and CDR2 SYDVKM. The CDR3 length is 12 residues.